The rows below give T cell receptor beta chains drawn from one sample of a study of T cell responses to AZD1222 COVID-19 vaccine. The protocol was immunoSEQ multiplex PCR, while the TCRdb copy is restricted to in-frame clones and leaves out a portion. The data contain around 110,000 clones, about 92% of them singletons. This sample comprised peripheral blood, obtained on day 0 of AZD1222 vaccination. These receptors came from an adult in good health. Both conserved end residues are part of each CDR3. D genes are given only for firm matches. Only part of the rows carry a size: once, few, many, or a class if the clone is expanded.

>.|.|TRBV28|TRBJ1-2
CASSFPTGLYGYTF
TGTGCCAGCAGTTTCCCTACAGGGTTGTATGGCTACACCTTC
>TRBD1|.|TRBV7-9|TRBJ2-1
CASSAPGQSYNEQFF
TGTGCCAGCAGCGCACCGGGACAGTCCTACAATGAGCAGTTCTTC
>TRBD2|.|TRBV7-2|TRBJ2-1
CASSFRAGEGYNEQFF
TGTGCCAGCAGCTTTCGGGCGGGAGAAGGGTACAATGAGCAGTTCTTC
>.|.|TRBV25-1|TRBJ1-3
CASSERVLGSGNTIYF
TGTGCCAGCAGTGAAAGGGTACTGGGTTCTGGAAACACCATATATTTT
>TRBD2|.|TRBV7-9|TRBJ2-7
CASSQPGLANREQYF
TGTGCCAGCAGCCAGCCGGGACTAGCGAACCGGGAGCAGTACTTC
>TRBD2|.|TRBV19|TRBJ2-7
CASSNTGTSYEQYF
TGTGCCAGTAGTAACACCGGGACTAGCTACGAGCAGTACTTC
>.|.|TRBV14|TRBJ2-7
CASSPNSFTKQYF
TGTGCCAGCAGCCCCAACTCCTTTACGAAGCAGTACTTC
>TRBD2|.|TRBV6-1|TRBJ2-1
CASSVSGSASSYNEQFF
TGTGCCAGCAGTGTTAGCGGGAGCGCGAGCTCCTACAATGAGCAGTTCTTC
>.|once|TRBV7-9|TRBJ1-4
CASSLGLVTTNEKLFF
TGTGCCAGCAGCTTAGGGCTGGTAACAACTAATGAAAAACTGTTTTTT
>TRBD2|once|TRBV11-2|TRBJ2-7
CASSRTSGSTYEQYF
TGTGCCAGCAGCCGGACTAGCGGGTCGACCTACGAGCAGTACTTC
>TRBD2|.|TRBV5-4|TRBJ2-1
CASSLTAGVYNEQFF
TGTGCCAGCAGCTTGACAGCGGGAGTGTACAATGAGCAGTTCTTC
>.|.|TRBV12-3/TRBV12-4|TRBJ1-6
CASSPGWSPLHF
TGTGCCAGCAGTCCAGGGTGGTCACCCCTCCACTTT
>.|.|TRBV9|TRBJ2-1
CASSVGGSGYNEQFF
TGTGCCAGCAGCGTAGGAGGTAGCGGCTACAATGAGCAGTTCTTC
>.|once|TRBV30|TRBJ2-7
CAGNLGTGFGSYEQYF
TGTGCCGGAAATCTTGGTACAGGGTTTGGTAGCTACGAGCAGTACTTC
>TRBD1|few|TRBV28|TRBJ1-1
CASSLALRGLTEAFF
TGTGCCAGCAGTTTAGCACTCAGGGGGCTGACTGAAGCTTTCTTT
>.|.|TRBV28|TRBJ1-6
CASSPVGGPLHF
TGTGCCAGCAGCCCCGTAGGGGGACCCCTCCACTTT
>.|.|TRBV7-9|TRBJ1-1
CASSLTGNTEAFF
TGTGCCAGCAGCTTAACAGGGAACACTGAAGCTTTCTTT
>.|.|TRBV5-1|TRBJ1-4
CASSRPGLEEKLFF
TGCGCCAGCAGCAGACCCGGGTTAGAGGAAAAACTGTTTTTT
>TRBD1|.|TRBV6-5|TRBJ1-5
CASRLGQGGNQPQHF
TGTGCCAGCAGACTCGGACAGGGTGGCAATCAGCCCCAGCATTTT
>TRBD2|.|TRBV5-4|TRBJ2-7
CASSTHLTYSGRGYEQYF
TGTGCCAGCAGCACCCACCTGACTTATAGCGGGAGGGGCTACGAGCAGTACTTC
>TRBD1|few|TRBV6-1|TRBJ1-6
CASSASRTGEKVRRDSPLHF
TGTGCCAGCAGTGCATCCAGGACAGGGGAAAAAGTTCGGCGGGATTCACCCCTCCACTTT
>.|.|TRBV24-1|TRBJ2-3
CATSEGRDTQYF
TGTGCCACCAGTGAAGGGAGAGATACGCAGTATTTT
>.|.|TRBV6-5|TRBJ1-2
CASSPSGGNYGYTF
TGTGCCAGCAGCCCCTCGGGGGGTAACTATGGCTACACCTTC
>.|.|TRBV5-4|TRBJ2-3
CASSSPLGVSDTQYF
TGTGCCAGCAGCTCGCCGTTAGGAGTCTCTGATACGCAGTATTTT
>TRBD2|.|TRBV28|TRBJ2-7
CASSPLAGGGLYEQYF
TGTGCCAGCAGTCCGCTAGCGGGAGGAGGTCTATACGAGCAGTACTTC
>.|once|TRBV2|TRBJ1-1
CASTGGINTEAFF
TGTGCCAGCACGGGCGGGATTAACACTGAAGCTTTCTTT
>TRBD2|.|TRBV29-1|TRBJ2-7
CSVRTSGGYEQYF
TGCAGCGTTAGGACTAGCGGGGGCTACGAGCAGTACTTC
>TRBD1|.|TRBV9|TRBJ2-1
CASSANFRDRYHNEQFF
TGTGCCAGCAGCGCGAACTTCCGGGACAGGTACCACAATGAGCAGTTCTTC
>.|.|TRBV18|TRBJ1-1
CASSTPPYRDKNTEAFF
TGTGCCAGCTCAACACCCCCATACCGGGACAAGAACACTGAAGCTTTCTTT
>TRBD1|few|TRBV6-5|TRBJ2-7
CASSTYPGTGNEQYF
TGTGCCAGCAGTACCTATCCCGGGACAGGGAACGAGCAGTACTTC
>.|.|TRBV5-5|TRBJ1-1
CASSLGSEAFF
TGTGCCAGCAGCTTAGGGTCTGAAGCTTTCTTT
>.|.|TRBV29-1|TRBJ1-2
CSVEDHGNYGYTF
TGCAGCGTTGAAGATCATGGGAACTATGGCTACACCTTC
>TRBD2|.|TRBV11-3|TRBJ2-7
CASSLSGANYEQYF
TGTGCCAGCAGCTTAAGCGGGGCCAACTACGAGCAGTACTTC